This T cell receptor (beta chain) appears in the sequencing data of a study of T cell responses to AZD1222 COVID-19 vaccine. Across the whole study: Analyses pooled second doses at about 4 or about 12 weeks.

Profiling relied on immunoSEQ multiplex PCR, and the TCRdb table lists in-frame clones only, not all of them. Among fewer than 120,000 clones listed, around 90% were seen once. V was shortened by 0 bases and J by 8 bases, with 13 bases between the two germline ends. Germline CDR1 reads LNHDA; CDR2 reads SQIVND (reference sequence). The CDR3 extends over 15 amino acids. Comments on this clone: Its cognate antigen is unknown.

Study results and caveats: CD4 TCRs associated with vaccination spanned spike, dominating at 160-218 and 743-854. A mostly white British donor set with more females was recruited, and clonal diversity was possibly underestimated.

This TCR was sampled from an adult in good health. This sample comprised peripheral blood, obtained on day 0 of AZD1222 vaccination. The chain has TRBV19 and TRBJ1-4; D is perhaps TRBD1 (6 bases). Here the CDR3 DNA reads TGTGCCAGTAGTATAGACCCGGGGGCGGACGAAAAACTGTTTTTT. Its translation: CASSIDPGADEKLFF.